This T cell receptor (beta chain) was identified in a study of metastatic and nonmetastatic thyroid tumors. In the source study's methods: Built for papillary thyroid cancer, a distant-metastasis classifier drew on CDR3 differences across clinicopathological groups. TCRdb re-called the PCR reads with MiXCR. It is TCRdb's table, rather than the study itself, that gives the V and J calls and clone size. The repertoire holds 25,000 to 35,000 clones, more than 20% seen once, with approximately 39% in the top ten. The V gene lost 6 bases and the J gene lost 4 bases, with 12 bases spanning the gap. CDR1 is ENHRY and CDR2 is SYGVKD in the germline V gene. The CDR3 length is 13 residues. This clone was seen only a few times. Among the patients, none had received any treatment before thyroid surgery.

The chain combines TRBV10-3 with TRBJ1-2; tentative D call: TRBD1 (5 bases). Source material: blood. This receptor was identified in a female donor with papillary thyroid cancer or a benign thyroid nodule (not recorded which). Some clones in this sample may be carry-over from other donors' samples. The CDR3 sequence is CAIRDGTGYGYTF. Here the CDR3 DNA reads TGTGCCATCAGGGATGGGACCGGCTATGGCTACACCTTC.